The 32 T cell receptor beta chains presented below share a single source sample, sequenced in a study of blood T cell repertoires in COVID-19. The assay was immunoSEQ multiplex PCR, and TCRdb's table has in-frame clones only and misses some. Of tens of thousands of clones listed, more than 70% were seen once; the top ten hold approximately 19%. The specimen sequenced was peripheral blood. Receptors originate from a human donor in a cohort sampled during active COVID-19.

V gene TRBV6-1 combines with J gene TRBJ2-7; perhaps TRBD1 as D (5 bases). The CDR3 is 14 amino acids. Germline V gives CDR1 MNHNS, CDR2 SASEGT. The V gene lost 2 bases and the J gene lost 3 bases, with 11 bases spanning the gap. DNA for the CDR3: TGTGCCAGCAGTGAATCAGGGCAAATCTACGAGCAGTACTTC. The encoded protein is CASSESGQIYEQYF.

The J gene is TRBJ1-1, the V gene TRBV19; 7 positions match TRBD1. The J segment lost 4 bases and the V segment lost 4 bases, leaving 6 bases of the junction unmatched. Per germline, CDR1 LNHDA and CDR2 SQIVND (reference sequence). CDR3 length: 14 residues. The CDR3 spells CASSTTGVTTEAFF. CDR3 DNA: TGTGCCAGTAGTACCACAGGGGTGACCACTGAAGCTTTCTTT.

The V and J genes are TRBV5-4 and TRBJ2-3; D perhaps matches TRBD2 (6 bases). The CDR3 sequence is 16 residues long. Germline V gives CDR1 SGHNT, CDR2 YYREEE (reference sequence). V gave up 1 base and J gave up 6 bases, with 18 bases separating them. As DNA, the CDR3 is TGTGCCAGCAGCTTGTTTGGGGGACTGAACGGCGATACGCAGTATTTT. Translated, it gives CASSLFGGLNGDTQYF.

The chain recombines TRBV19 with TRBJ2-7, with 9 bases that match TRBD2. Trimming at V came to 5 bases and at J to 0 bases, leaving 2 bases not matched to a gene. This CDR3 is built from 14 residues. Germline loops: CDR1 LNHDA, CDR2 SQIVND (reference sequence). In DNA form, the CDR3 reads TGTGCCAGTAGTCAAGCGGGAGGCTCCTACGAGCAGTACTTC. Translation: CASSQAGGSYEQYF.

V usage is TRBV7-2 and J usage is TRBJ2-3; 8 nucleotides align to TRBD2. After removal of 2 bases from V and 5 bases from J, the junction contained 9 bases not matched to a gene. The CDR3 is 16 amino acids. Germline CDR1 and CDR2: SGHTA and FQGNSA. CDR3 DNA sequence: TGTGCCAGCAGCTTACCGCCGGGGGGGGCCTTAGATACGCAGTATTTT. Translation gives CASSLPPGGALDTQYF.

This chain joins TRBV24-1 and TRBJ2-1; 10 bases are shared with TRBD2. Germline V lookup: CDR1 KGHDR, CDR2 SFDVKD. The CDR3 consists of 18 residues. The V gene end was trimmed by 2 bases and the J gene end by 5 bases; junction bases not matched to a gene: 11. CDR3 nucleotides: TGTGCCACCAGTGATTCCACCAGTATAGCGGGAGGAGACAATGAGCAGTTCTTC. Protein sequence: CATSDSTSIAGGDNEQFF.

The V and J genes are TRBV28 and TRBJ1-1; D not resolved. The V gene lost 6 bases and the J gene lost 1 base, with 15 bases spanning the gap. The germline V gene has CDR1 MDHEN and CDR2 SYDVKM. This CDR3 has 15 amino acids. The CDR3: CASRVFPRSNTEAFF. The DNA for the CDR3 is TGTGCCAGCAGAGTTTTCCCCCGGTCGAACACTGAAGCTTTCTTT.

The chain uses TRBV6-5 and TRBJ1-1, with D perhaps TRBD1 (5 bases). Trimming stripped 7 bases from V and 8 bases from J, with 14 bases between. Germline V gene lookup returns CDR1 MNHEY and CDR2 SVGAGI. This CDR3 is 12 amino acids long. The CDR3 nucleotides read TGTGCCAGCATCCAATGGGGCCCAGAAGCTTTCTTT. This gives the protein CASIQWGPEAFF.

V gene TRBV2 combines with J gene TRBJ2-2, with D possibly matching TRBD1 (6 bases). Germline CDR1 is SNHLY and CDR2 is FYNNEI. The CDR3 has 16 amino acids. V lost 3 bases and J 0 bases, leaving 11 bases between the germline ends. CDR3 sequence (DNA): TGTGCCAGCAGTGAGACGACAGGCTCGAACACCGGGGAGCTGTTTTTT. Encoded protein: CASSETTGSNTGELFF.

The V gene is TRBV7-9, the J gene TRBJ1-2; 10 nucleotides match TRBD1. With 5 bases clipped from V and 6 bases from J, the junction kept 12 bases outside the gene matches. Germline V gene sequence: CDR1 SEHNR, CDR2 FQNEAQ (reference sequence). This CDR3 spans 16 amino acids. CDR3 nucleotides: TGTGCCAGCAGCCCCACCTCGGGACAGGGGAAGCATGGCTACACCTTC. This gives the protein CASSPTSGQGKHGYTF.

The rearrangement links TRBV19 to TRBJ2-1, with 11 bases aligning to TRBD2. There are 14 residues in the CDR3. Trimming took 3 bases from V and 10 from J; bases not matched to a gene: 5. Per germline, CDR1 LNHDA and CDR2 SQIVND (reference sequence). CDR3 nucleotide sequence: TGTGCCAGTAGTATCCAACTAGCGGGAGACGAGCAGTTCTTC. Protein sequence: CASSIQLAGDEQFF.

The V call is TRBV29-1, the J call TRBJ2-1; 11 positions match TRBD2. CDR3 length equals 13 residues. With V trimmed by 1 base and J by 15 bases, 8 bases remained unmatched. CDR1 and CDR2 (germline): SQVTM, ANQGSEA. CDR3 amino acids: CSVEVDSGRASFF. Written as DNA, the CDR3 is TGCAGCGTTGAAGTTGATAGCGGGAGGGCCTCGTTCTTC.

This chain joins TRBV5-8 and TRBJ1-5; TRBD1 is a possible D gene (6 bases). Trimming left V 0 bases short and J 4 bases short, with 11 bases between. The CDR3 is 15 residues long. Germline-derived CDR1 and CDR2 are SGHTS and YDEGEE. The CDR3 loop is CASSLGQRGNQPQHF. Written as DNA, the CDR3 is TGTGCCAGCAGCTTGGGCCAAAGGGGGAATCAGCCCCAGCATTTT.

The chain combines TRBV5-1 with TRBJ2-2; TRBD1 matches 7 bases. CDR1 SGHRS and CDR2 YFSETQ come from the germline V gene. V trimming: 4 bases; J trimming: 7 bases; junction bases outside the gene matches: 7. This CDR3 spans 14 amino acids. CDR3 coding DNA: TGCGCCAGCAGCGACACAGGGGTGAACGGGGAGCTGTTTTTT. Its translation: CASSDTGVNGELFF.

This sequence joins TRBV12-5 and TRBJ1-1, with unresolved D. Germline CDR1 and CDR2: LGHNT and FRNRAP. V was trimmed by 1 base and J by 2 bases, leaving 5 bases between them. This CDR3 has 13 amino acids. The CDR3 here is CASGLAFNTEAFF. The CDR3 DNA is TGTGCTAGTGGTTTGGCCTTCAACACTGAAGCTTTCTTT.

V and J are TRBV28 and TRBJ1-1, with D possibly matching TRBD1 (6 bases). The CDR3 runs to 17 residues. Germline V CDR1 and CDR2: MDHEN, SYDVKM. V lost 6 bases and J lost 0, with 20 bases in between. The CDR3 region is CASRQGRVLSMNTEAFF. The CDR3 DNA is TGTGCCAGCAGACAGGGCAGGGTCCTTTCGATGAACACTGAAGCTTTCTTT.

Only a few counts were recorded for this clone. The rearrangement links TRBV3-1 (or the pseudogene TRBV3-2) to TRBJ1-5; 7 nucleotides line up with TRBD1. Germline assignment: CDR1 LGHDT and CDR2 YNNKEL (reference sequence). The CDR3 extends over 12 amino acids. V lost 4 bases and J lost 11; bases outside the gene matches: 5. The CDR3 loop reads CASSRQGSAQHF. CDR3 nucleotides: TGTGCCAGCAGCCGACAGGGATCAGCCCAGCATTTT.

The CDR3 is CASSEGDSGGVRYF. CDR3 sequence (DNA): TGTGCCAGCAGCGAAGGGGACAGCGGGGGGGTGCGGTACTTC. V gene TRBV7-2 combines with J gene TRBJ2-7, with 10 positions matching TRBD2. Losses at the gene ends were 5 bases for V and 12 bases for J; bases not matched to a gene: 13. Germline CDR1 reads SGHTA; CDR2 reads FQGNSA. This CDR3 is built from 14 residues.

This clone was recorded a few times. The CDR3 DNA is TGTGCCAGCAGGGCCAGACTAGCGGGAGTGAGTTACAATGAGCAGTTCTTC. It encodes CASRARLAGVSYNEQFF. This sequence joins TRBV2 and TRBJ2-1, with 12 bases identical to TRBD2. The CDR3 spans 17 residues. V dropped 6 bases and J dropped 4; count of bases not matched to a gene: 10. From germline, CDR1 is SNHLY and CDR2 FYNNEI.

The chain links TRBV10-3 to TRBJ1-6, with D possibly matching TRBD1 (5 bases). CDR3 length: 15 residues. V was clipped by 1 base and J by 7 bases, with 11 bases between them. From germline, CDR1 is ENHRY and CDR2 SYGVKD. The CDR3 region has the DNA TGTGCCATCAGTGAGTTGACAGCCATGAATTCACCCCTCCACTTT. Translated, it gives CAISELTAMNSPLHF.

This chain links TRBV2 with TRBJ1-1; no clear D gene. This CDR3 spans 14 amino acids. Trimming pared 4 bases from V and 0 bases from J, leaving 9 bases between. The germline gives CDR1 SNHLY, CDR2 FYNNEI. CDR3 in amino acids: CASSGKRMNTEAFF. In DNA, the CDR3 is TGTGCCAGCAGTGGGAAGCGCATGAACACTGAAGCTTTCTTT.

V gene TRBV19 combines with J gene TRBJ2-7, with 9 bases identical to TRBD1. The V gene's germline CDR1 is LNHDA and CDR2 SQIVND (reference sequence). This CDR3 region has 15 residues. The junction had 6 bases not matched to a gene; V was cut back by 5 bases and J by 1 base. The CDR3 DNA reads as TGTGCCAGTAGTTTGGACGGACAGGGGTCCTACGAGCAGTACTTC. This codes for CASSLDGQGSYEQYF.

J is TRBJ1-1 and V is TRBV6-5; D is ambiguous. Trimming shortened V by 7 bases and J by 0 bases, and 12 bases separated the two germline ends. From germline, CDR1 is MNHEY and CDR2 SVGAGI. The CDR3 spans 14 residues. The CDR3: CASTPRAVNTEAFF. The CDR3, as DNA: TGTGCCAGCACTCCGAGAGCGGTGAACACTGAAGCTTTCTTT.

The V and J genes are TRBV7-9 and TRBJ2-1; 11 bases are shared with TRBD2. The trim removed 2 bases at V and 5 bases at J, leaving 5 bases unmatched. Looked up from germline, CDR1 is SEHNR and CDR2 is FQNEAQ (reference sequence). The CDR3 runs to 16 residues. CDR3 coding DNA: TGTGCCAGCAGCTTAATAGCGGGGGGGCCTAACAATGAGCAGTTCTTC. Its protein is CASSLIAGGPNNEQFF. Full variable domain (remainder filled in from reference TRBV7-9 and TRBJ2-1): DTGVSQNPRHKITKRGQNVTFRCDPISEHNRLYWYRQTLGQGPEFLTYFQNEAQLEKSRLLSDRFSAERPKGSFSTLEIQRTEQGDSAMYLCASSLIAGGPNNEQFFGPGTRLTVL.

The genes are TRBV10-3 and TRBJ2-3; 9 positions match TRBD1. This CDR3 region has 14 residues. The V gene's germline CDR1 is ENHRY and CDR2 SYGVKD. Trimming at V came to 5 bases and at J to 3 bases, leaving 3 bases not matched to a gene. The CDR3 loop is CAISKTGGTDTQYF. The CDR3 DNA reads TGTGCCATCAGTAAGACAGGGGGTACAGATACGCAGTATTTT.

The V gene is TRBV29-1, the J gene TRBJ1-2; D remains ambiguous. Deletions cut 4 bases from V and 3 bases from J, with 6 bases between. The CDR3 consists of 11 residues. Per the germline V gene, CDR1 is SQVTM and CDR2 is ANQGSEA. The CDR3 spells CSVVNDYGYTF. Here the CDR3 DNA reads TGCAGCGTTGTTAATGACTATGGCTACACCTTC.

The chain employs TRBV4-1 and TRBJ1-5, with a weak D call TRBD1 (6 bases). The CDR3 has 14 amino acids. V shed 4 bases and J shed 0 bases, with 7 bases lying between them. Per the germline V gene, CDR1 is MGHRA and CDR2 is YSYEKL. Here the CDR3 DNA reads TGCGCCAGCAGCCCGACAGGTAGCAATCAGCCCCAGCATTTT. As protein: CASSPTGSNQPQHF.

This chain connects TRBV7-9 to TRBJ2-5; 12 bases align to TRBD1. Unmatched junction bases numbered 7, after V lost 3 bases and J lost 5 bases. The CDR3 consists of 16 residues. Germline-derived CDR1 and CDR2 are SEHNR and FQNEAQ (reference sequence). The CDR3 spells CASSLAGTGGAETQYF. The DNA of the CDR3 is TGTGCCAGCAGCTTGGCCGGGACAGGGGGCGCGGAGACCCAGTACTTC.

The genes are TRBV19 and TRBJ2-5; TRBD2 is a possible D gene (6 bases). The CDR3 loop spans 13 amino acids. V was trimmed by 4 bases and J by 1 base, leaving 7 bases between them. The germline CDR1 and CDR2 sequences are LNHDA and SQIVND (reference sequence). DNA of the CDR3: TGTGCCAGTAGTAGAGCGGGCCAAGAGACCCAGTACTTC. Protein sequence: CASSRAGQETQYF.

The genes are TRBV9 and TRBJ2-1; 12 bases fit TRBD2. Germline CDR1 SGDLS, CDR2 YYNGEE. V lost 1 base and J lost 7; bases outside the gene matches: 9. The CDR3 consists of 17 residues. CDR3 in amino acids: CASSVLSSGGAKNEQFF. The CDR3 nucleotides read TGTGCCAGCAGCGTACTCTCTAGCGGGGGGGCTAAGAATGAGCAGTTCTTC.

The V and J genes are TRBV3-1 (or the pseudogene TRBV3-2) and TRBJ1-2; possible D gene TRBD1, 5 bases. The CDR3 has 18 residues. V was shortened by 0 bases and J by 6 bases, with 23 bases between the two germline ends. The V gene's germline CDR1 is LGHDT and CDR2 YNNKEL (reference sequence). The CDR3 region has the DNA TGTGCCAGCAGCCAAGATAGTACGATAAGGACATTGCCCCATGGCTACACCTTC. Translated, it gives CASSQDSTIRTLPHGYTF.

This chain uses TRBV3-1 (or the pseudogene TRBV3-2) with TRBJ1-2; the match to TRBD1 covers 9 bases. The J segment lost 0 bases and the V segment lost 4 bases, leaving 6 bases of the junction unmatched. The CDR3 runs to 16 residues. Germline assignment: CDR1 LGHDT and CDR2 YNNKEL (reference sequence). The CDR3 region is CASSRGQGIANYGYTF. In DNA form, the CDR3 reads TGTGCCAGCAGCCGAGGACAGGGGATAGCTAACTATGGCTACACCTTC.